Listed here are 20 T cell receptor beta chains from one sample, sequenced in a study of CXCR3-negative and CXCR3-positive naive CD8 T cells. Libraries were UMI-labeled 5' RACE TRB cDNA. After re-calling the 5' RACE reads, TCRdb lists one entry per CDR3 protein, DNA absent. The sample includes 70,000 to 100,000 distinct CDR3 sequences. The sample was naive CXCR3- CD8+ T cells from blood. The subset: CD45RO-CCR7+CD27+CD95- naive CD8+ T cells lacking CXCR3 (TNR3-). The receptors derive from a human donor in good health. Some clones in this sample may be carry-over from other donors' samples.

The chain employs TRBV5-1 and TRBJ1-2; TCRdb outputs TRBD1, but without DNA this stays unchecked. CDR1 is SGHRS and CDR2 is YFSETQ in the germline V gene. The CDR3 contains 16 residues. The CDR3 sequence: CASSLVGRGNLDGYTF.

The V call is TRBV28, the J call TRBJ2-7; TCRdb picks TRBD1, but there is no DNA to check that call. Germline V gene lookup returns CDR1 MDHEN and CDR2 SYDVKM. The CDR3 has 14 residues. The CDR3 spells CANSRGGDGYEQYF. Complete variable domain (other parts from reference TRBV28 and TRBJ2-7): DVKVTQSSRYLVKRTGEKVFLECVQDMDHENMFWYRQDPGLGLRLIYFSYDVKMKEKGDIPEGYSVSREKKERFSLILESASTNQTSMYLCANSRGGDGYEQYFGPGTRLTVT.

The rearrangement uses TRBV7-2 and TRBJ2-7; no DNA is available, so the TRBD1 call from TCRdb remains unchecked. Germline CDR1 and CDR2: SGHTA and FQGNSA. This CDR3 contains 14 residues. The CDR3 loop is CASSLADSIYEQYF.

CDR3 residues: CASVVGDSSYEQYF. The J gene is TRBJ2-7, the V gene TRBV2; TCRdb's D gene call, TRBD1, goes unchecked for lack of DNA. CDR3 length equals 14 residues. Germline assignment: CDR1 SNHLY and CDR2 FYNNEI. The full variable domain, in which reference TRBV2 and TRBJ2-7 provide the parts outside the CDR3, is EPEVTQTPSHQVTQMGQEVILRCVPISNHLYFYWYRQILGQKVEFLVSFYNNEISEKSEIFDDQFSVERPDGSNFTLKIRSTKLEDSAMYFCASVVGDSSYEQYFGPGTRLTVT.

The chain couples TRBV7-9 to TRBJ2-5; TCRdb indicates TRBD1, and absent DNA this call remains unverified. This CDR3 comprises 12 residues. CDR1 is SEHNR and CDR2 is FQNEAQ in the germline V gene (reference sequence). This chain's CDR3 is CASSLMPPLQYF.

The rearrangement joins TRBV7-8 to TRBJ2-1. CDR1 is SGHVS, CDR2 FQNEAQ, per germline. The CDR3 is made up of 15 amino acids. The CDR3 reads CASRLQRGTYNEQFF.

This chain links TRBV28 with TRBJ2-5; absent DNA, TCRdb's TRBD1 call cannot be checked. Germline CDR1 reads MDHEN; CDR2 reads SYDVKM. There are 15 residues in the CDR3. Here the CDR3 reads CASSPRTVRSLTQYF.

This chain uses TRBV29-1 with TRBJ2-1; TCRdb's D gene call, TRBD1, goes unchecked for lack of DNA. Germline CDR1 and CDR2: SQVTM and ANQGSEA. The CDR3 contains 13 residues. The CDR3 is CSVRDLQVHEQFF.

The chain couples TRBV29-1 to TRBJ1-1. The CDR3 spans 13 residues. CDR1 and CDR2 (germline): SQVTM, ANQGSEA. The CDR3 reads CSVDGTLLGEAFF.

The chain uses TRBV4-1 and TRBJ1-1; the TCRdb call, TRBD1, lacks DNA for checking. CDR3 size: 14 residues. The V gene's germline CDR1 is MGHRA and CDR2 YSYEKL. The CDR3 loop reads CASSQTELDTEAFF.

The chain uses TRBV4-1 and TRBJ2-6; lacking DNA, the TRBD2 call made by TCRdb goes unchecked. The germline V gene encodes CDR1 MGHRA and CDR2 YSYEKL. CDR3 length: 17 amino acids. The CDR3 protein is CASSSRQGLTGANVLTF.

The CDR3 here is CASSYSLEDTQYF. V gene TRBV6-2 or TRBV6-3 combines with J gene TRBJ2-3. Germline V CDR1 and CDR2: MNHEY, SVGEGT. The CDR3 is 13 residues long.

The chain is built from TRBV29-1 and TRBJ1-1; TCRdb picks TRBD1, but there is no DNA to check that call. CDR1 is SQVTM, CDR2 ANQGSEA, per germline. The CDR3 is made up of 13 amino acids. The CDR3: CSVDGTGIAEAFF.

V and J are TRBV18 and TRBJ2-7; TCRdb's assignment of TRBD1 cannot be checked, as there is no DNA. The CDR3 has 17 residues. The germline CDR1 and CDR2 sequences are KGHSH and LQKENI. This CDR3 reads CASSPFGGEGPTYEQYF.

The rearrangement links TRBV29-1 to TRBJ2-5; TCRdb lists TRBD2, though no DNA is available to test this call. Germline lookup yields CDR1 SQVTM and CDR2 ANQGSEA. CDR3 size: 13 residues. Here the CDR3 reads CSVERAGRETQYF.

The chain recombines TRBV6-5 with TRBJ1-2; TCRdb outputs TRBD1, but without DNA this stays unchecked. This CDR3 comprises 15 residues. Germline V gives CDR1 MNHEY, CDR2 SVGAGI. This chain's CDR3 is CASSYSIRAAYGYTF.

This sequence joins TRBV12-3 or TRBV12-4 and TRBJ2-1; TCRdb returns TRBD2, unconfirmable since there is no DNA. The CDR3 runs to 18 residues. The CDR3 is CASSPTRSGRATYNEQFF.

V gene TRBV7-6 combines with J gene TRBJ2-7; with no DNA, the TCRdb D assignment of TRBD2 cannot be verified. The germline V gene encodes CDR1 SGHVS and CDR2 FNYEAQ. The CDR3 contains 14 residues. This CDR3 reads CASSALQDSYEQYF.

The V and J genes are TRBV5-6 and TRBJ2-1; TCRdb's D call of TRBD2 is untestable without DNA. Germline V gene data show CDR1 as SGHDT and CDR2 as YYEEEE. This CDR3 has 15 amino acids. Here the CDR3 reads CASSLGGTFYNEQFF.

The rearrangement links TRBV7-2 to TRBJ1-3; TCRdb reports TRBD1, a call that lacks DNA to check it against. The germline CDR1 and CDR2 sequences are SGHTA and FQGNSA. This CDR3 has 18 residues. This CDR3 reads CASSYYRQGGVSGNTIYF.